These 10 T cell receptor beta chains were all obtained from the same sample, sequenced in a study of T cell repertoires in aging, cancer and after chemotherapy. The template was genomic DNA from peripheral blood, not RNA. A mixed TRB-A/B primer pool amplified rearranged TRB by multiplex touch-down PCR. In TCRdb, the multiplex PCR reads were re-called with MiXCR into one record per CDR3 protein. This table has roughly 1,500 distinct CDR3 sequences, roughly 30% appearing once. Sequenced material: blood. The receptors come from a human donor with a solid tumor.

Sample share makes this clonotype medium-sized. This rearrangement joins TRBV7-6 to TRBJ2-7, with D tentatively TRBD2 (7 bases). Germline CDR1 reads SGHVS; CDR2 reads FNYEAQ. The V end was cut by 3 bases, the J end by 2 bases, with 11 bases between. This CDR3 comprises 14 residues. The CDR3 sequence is CASSLGGPAYEQYF. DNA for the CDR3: TGTGCCAGCAGCTTGGGGGGGCCGGCCTACGAGCAGTACTTC.

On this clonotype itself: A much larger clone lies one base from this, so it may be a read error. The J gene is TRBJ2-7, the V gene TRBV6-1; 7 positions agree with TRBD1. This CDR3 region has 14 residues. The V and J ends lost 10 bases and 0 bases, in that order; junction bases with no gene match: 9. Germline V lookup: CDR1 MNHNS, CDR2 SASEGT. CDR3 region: CANSTDRSSYEQYF. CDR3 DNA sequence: TGTGCCAACAGCACGGACAGGAGCTCCTACGAGCAGTACTTC.

CDR3 DNA sequence: TGCAGTGCCAGGGACAGGGGCATGGACACTGAAGCTTTCTTT. It encodes CSARDRGMDTEAFF. The rearrangement links TRBV20-1 to TRBJ1-1; 10 bases are a match to TRBD1. Germline values: CDR1 DFQATT, CDR2 SNEGSKA (reference sequence). The CDR3 runs to 14 residues. V was clipped by 6 bases and J by 3 bases; unmatched bases: 7.

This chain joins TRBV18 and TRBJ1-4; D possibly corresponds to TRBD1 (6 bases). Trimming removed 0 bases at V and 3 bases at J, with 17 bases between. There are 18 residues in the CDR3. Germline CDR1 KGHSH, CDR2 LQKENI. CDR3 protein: CASSPPGYIQGANEKLFF. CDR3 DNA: TGTGCCAGCTCACCACCGGGCTATATACAGGGAGCTAATGAAAAACTGTTTTTT.

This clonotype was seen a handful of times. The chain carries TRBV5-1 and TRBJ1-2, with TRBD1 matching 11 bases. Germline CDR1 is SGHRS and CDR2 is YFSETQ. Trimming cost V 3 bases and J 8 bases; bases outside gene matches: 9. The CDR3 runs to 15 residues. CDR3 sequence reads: CASSYQPGQGGGYTF. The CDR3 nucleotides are TGCGCCAGCAGCTATCAACCGGGACAGGGGGGAGGCTACACCTTC.

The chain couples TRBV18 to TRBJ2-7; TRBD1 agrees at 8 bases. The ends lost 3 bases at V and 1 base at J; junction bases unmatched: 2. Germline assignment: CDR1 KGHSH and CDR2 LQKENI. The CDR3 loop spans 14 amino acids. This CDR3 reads CASSPDRGSYEQYF. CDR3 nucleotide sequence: TGTGCCAGCTCACCCGACAGGGGATCCTACGAGCAGTACTTC.

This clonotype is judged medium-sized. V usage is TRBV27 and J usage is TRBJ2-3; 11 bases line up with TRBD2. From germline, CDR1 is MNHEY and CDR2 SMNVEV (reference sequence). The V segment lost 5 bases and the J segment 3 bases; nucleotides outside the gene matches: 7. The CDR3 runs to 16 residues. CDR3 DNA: TGTGCCAGCAGTGGTAGCGGGAGGGCCGCGACAGATACGCAGTATTTT. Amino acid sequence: CASSGSGRAATDTQYF.

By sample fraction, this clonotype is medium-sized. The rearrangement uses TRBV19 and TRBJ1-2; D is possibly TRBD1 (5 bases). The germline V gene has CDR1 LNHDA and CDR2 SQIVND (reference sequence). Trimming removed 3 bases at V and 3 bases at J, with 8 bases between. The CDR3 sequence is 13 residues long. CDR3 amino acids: CASSIRGDYGYTF. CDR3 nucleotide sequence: TGTGCCAGTAGTATTAGGGGCGACTATGGCTACACCTTC.

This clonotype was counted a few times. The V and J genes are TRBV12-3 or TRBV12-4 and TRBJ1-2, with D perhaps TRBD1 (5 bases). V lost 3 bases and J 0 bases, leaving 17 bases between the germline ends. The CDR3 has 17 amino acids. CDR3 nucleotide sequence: TGTGCCAGCAGTTTGATAGGGGCTGGGCTTACTAACTATGGCTACACCTTC. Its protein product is CASSLIGAGLTNYGYTF.

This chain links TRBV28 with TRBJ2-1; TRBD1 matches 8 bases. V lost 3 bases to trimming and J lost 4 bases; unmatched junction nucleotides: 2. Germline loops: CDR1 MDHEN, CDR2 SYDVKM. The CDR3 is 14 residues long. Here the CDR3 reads CASSFRDRYNEQFF. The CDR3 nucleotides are TGTGCCAGCAGTTTCCGGGACAGGTACAATGAGCAGTTCTTC.